The 15 T cell receptor beta chains below all came from one sample that was sequenced in a study of T cells and Merkel cell carcinoma outcomes. TCRdb keeps only in-frame clones here, not all; method: immunoSEQ multiplex PCR. The sample lists 9,500 to 15,000 clones, nearly 97% occurring once. Sequencing used tumor tissue from Merkel cell carcinoma. Receptor source: a human donor with Merkel cell carcinoma.

The V call is TRBV11-2, the J call TRBJ1-1; D uncertain. Germline values: CDR1 SGHAT, CDR2 FQNNGV. Trimming took 0 bases from V and 4 from J, leaving 12 bases between them. The CDR3 extends over 15 amino acids. The CDR3 protein is CASSLENERGTEAFF. CDR3 DNA sequence: TGTGCCAGCAGCTTAGAGAACGAACGGGGCACTGAAGCTTTCTTT.

This clone was picked up a small number of times. The junction and the germline gene differ at one end; a read error may be behind it. The rearrangement uses TRBV6-6 and TRBJ1-1; D is possibly TRBD1 (5 bases). The CDR3 has 13 residues. Germline-derived CDR1 and CDR2 are MNHNY and SVGAGI (reference sequence). The CDR3 DNA reads as TGTGCCAGCAGTTACCCAGGGAACCCTGAAGCTTTCTTT. Its translation is CASSYPGNPEAFF.

This clone appeared a single time. The rearrangement uses TRBV5-1 and TRBJ2-2, with D possibly called TRBD1 or TRBD2 (6 bases each). Trimming took 5 bases from V and 4 from J, leaving 9 bases between them. Germline V gene lookup returns CDR1 SGHRS and CDR2 YFSETQ. This CDR3 is 13 amino acids long. In DNA form, the CDR3 reads TGCGCCAGCAGGGGGGGCCTCACCGGGGAGCTGTTTTTT. Translating it yields CASRGGLTGELFF.

The chain couples TRBV19 to TRBJ2-1; TRBD2 matches 11 bases. V gave up 0 bases and J gave up 7 bases; unmatched junction bases: 8. The CDR3 loop spans 17 amino acids. Germline V gives CDR1 LNHDA, CDR2 SQIVND (reference sequence). The CDR3 here is CASSIDPTSGSINEQFF. CDR3 in DNA: TGTGCCAGTAGTATAGACCCAACTAGCGGGAGTATTAATGAGCAGTTCTTC.

The chain recombines TRBV18 with TRBJ2-7; the match to TRBD2 covers 14 bases. Germline V gene sequence: CDR1 KGHSH, CDR2 LQKENI. This CDR3 is 15 amino acids long. V lost 2 bases to trimming and J lost 5 bases; unmatched junction nucleotides: 2. The CDR3 sequence is CASSPGGLAGDEQYF. The CDR3 DNA follows: TGTGCCAGCTCACCAGGGGGACTAGCGGGAGACGAGCAGTACTTC. The complete variable domain, with remaining parts taken from reference TRBV18 and TRBJ2-7, reads NAGVMQNPRHLVRRRGQEARLRCSPMKGHSHVYWYRQLPEEGLKFMVYLQKENIIDESGMPKERFSAEFPKEGPSILRIQQVVRGDSAAYFCASSPGGLAGDEQYFGPGTRLTVT.

V usage is TRBV7-2 and J usage is TRBJ2-1; D is uncertain. V was cut by 4 bases and J by 3 bases, with 10 bases left in between. Germline V gene sequence: CDR1 SGHTA, CDR2 FQGNSA. The CDR3 spans 14 residues. CDR3 sequence (DNA): TGTGCCAGCAGCTATCGGGCGCTCTACAATGAGCAGTTCTTC. As protein: CASSYRALYNEQFF.

The genes are TRBV29-1 and TRBJ2-3, with TRBD2 matching over 13 bases. The J segment lost 5 bases and the V segment lost 8 bases, leaving 4 bases of the junction unmatched. Germline CDR1 and CDR2: SQVTM and ANQGSEA. The CDR3 spans 13 residues. The CDR3 nucleotides are TGCAGCTCTACTAGCGGGAGGGGAGATACGCAGTATTTT. Protein: CSSTSGRGDTQYF.

The chain is built from TRBV18 and TRBJ2-1, with D tentatively TRBD2 (6 bases). This CDR3 spans 18 amino acids. CDR1 is KGHSH, CDR2 LQKENI, per germline. V shed 3 bases and J shed 5 bases, with 23 bases lying between them. This CDR3 is CASSPGTRRSTNNNEQFF. For the CDR3, the DNA is TGTGCCAGCTCACCCGGGACTCGCCGAAGTACCAACAACAATGAGCAGTTCTTC.

The chain couples TRBV4-1 to TRBJ2-5; D gene uncertain. The CDR3 is 11 residues long. Trimming took 4 bases from V and 5 from J, leaving 5 bases between them. Looked up from germline, CDR1 is MGHRA and CDR2 is YSYEKL. DNA of the CDR3: TGCGCCAGCAGCCTTCGGGAGACCCAGTACTTC. Amino acids: CASSLRETQYF.

The genes are TRBV9 and TRBJ1-2, with a tentative D call TRBD1 (6 bases). The CDR3 is made up of 14 amino acids. The germline gives CDR1 SGDLS, CDR2 YYNGEE. Trimming took 1 base from V and 4 from J, leaving 11 bases between them. CDR3: CASSVQGSGYGYTF. The CDR3 coding sequence is TGTGCCAGCAGCGTACAGGGGTCGGGCTATGGCTACACCTTC. The complete variable domain, with remaining parts taken from reference TRBV9 and TRBJ1-2, reads DSGVTQTPKHLITATGQRVTLRCSPRSGDLSVYWYQQSLDQGLQFLIQYYNGEERAKGNILERFSAQQFPDLHSELNLSSLELGDSALYFCASSVQGSGYGYTFGSGTRLTVV.

Worth noting for this clone: One end of the junction varies from germline; a read error may be responsible. This rearrangement joins TRBV7-8 to TRBJ2-7; D assignment may be TRBD1 or TRBD2 (6 bases each). The length of the CDR3 is 12 residues. Germline CDR1 reads SGHVS; CDR2 reads FQNEAQ. CDR3: CASSLDRDIRGF. The CDR3 DNA follows: TGTGCCAGCAGCTTGGATCGGGACATCCGGGGGTTC.

The chain couples TRBV11-3 to TRBJ2-1; 8 bases line up with TRBD2. Germline V gene sequence: CDR1 SGHNT, CDR2 YENEEA. The CDR3 runs to 14 residues. V lost 4 bases, J lost 5 bases, and 4 bases stayed unmatched. The CDR3 region has the DNA TGTGCCAGCAGCTCCGGGGGGGGGCACAATGAGCAGTTCTTC. Residues: CASSSGGGHNEQFF.

In the case of this clone: Mismatch with germline at one junction end may stem from a read error. V and J are TRBV5-5 and TRBJ2-2; no reliable D call. Germline V gene lookup returns CDR1 SGHKS and CDR2 YYEKEE (reference sequence). The CDR3 has 13 amino acids. CDR3 DNA sequence: TGTGCCAGCAGCCGGACCTGGACCGAGGAGCTGTTTTTT. It yields the protein CASSRTWTEELFF.

This chain connects TRBV6-1 to TRBJ2-7, with 9 bases lining up with TRBD1. V dropped 5 bases and J dropped 5; count of bases not matched to a gene: 7. The CDR3 spans 14 residues. CDR1 MNHNS and CDR2 SASEGT come from the germline V gene. The CDR3 region is CASSLRDREDEQYF. In DNA form, the CDR3 reads TGTGCCAGCAGTCTAAGGGACAGGGAGGACGAGCAGTACTTC.

The DNA for the CDR3 is TGCGCCAGCAGCCAACCCACGGAGGGGCGGACCCAGTACTTC. Translating it yields CASSQPTEGRTQYF. The chain is built from TRBV4-1 and TRBJ2-5; TRBD2 is a possible D gene (6 bases). Trimming took 2 bases from V and 7 from J, leaving 14 bases between them. Germline CDR1 MGHRA, CDR2 YSYEKL. This CDR3 region has 14 residues.